Below are 18 T cell receptor beta chains sequenced from a single sample in a study of T cell responses to AZD1222 COVID-19 vaccine. Using immunoSEQ multiplex PCR, the repertoire was profiled, and TCRdb retains in-frame clones only, with some absent. The sample includes under 130,000 clones, roughly 87% seen only once; the top ten take 2% to 2.5%. The sample in question was peripheral blood, obtained 28 days after the second AZD1222 dose. Receptors were obtained from an adult who received the AZD1222 COVID-19 vaccine.

This sequence joins TRBV11-2 and TRBJ2-5; 9 bases line up with TRBD1. The V gene's germline CDR1 is SGHAT and CDR2 FQNNGV. V shed 4 bases and J 2 bases; nucleotides not matched to a gene: 5. This CDR3 spans 15 amino acids. CDR3 nucleotides: TGTGCCAGCAGCTCCTGGGACAGGGCGCAAGAGACCCAGTACTTC. This codes for CASSSWDRAQETQYF.

The genes are TRBV5-6 and TRBJ2-6; TRBD1 might be the D (6 bases). CDR3 length: 16 residues. Trimming stripped 2 bases from V and 0 bases from J, with 9 bases between. The germline V gene has CDR1 SGHDT and CDR2 YYEEEE. CDR3 sequence: CASSLQGLSGANVLTF. The DNA of the CDR3 is TGTGCCAGCAGCTTACAGGGCCTCTCTGGGGCCAACGTCCTGACTTTC.

This sequence joins TRBV6-5 and TRBJ1-1; 9 bases are a match to TRBD1. Germline assignment: CDR1 MNHEY and CDR2 SVGAGI. Trimming at V came to 6 bases and at J to 4 bases, leaving 9 bases not matched to a gene. The CDR3 runs 15 residues. The chain's CDR3 is CASSQGQGRSTEAFF. In nucleotides, the CDR3 is TGTGCCAGCAGCCAAGGACAGGGGAGGTCCACTGAAGCTTTCTTT.

The V and J genes are TRBV7-2 and TRBJ2-1; 12 nucleotides match TRBD2. The junction had 8 bases not matched to a gene; V was cut back by 4 bases and J by 1 base. Germline CDR1 is SGHTA and CDR2 is FQGNSA. The CDR3 totals 18 residues. The CDR3 DNA follows: TGTGCCAGCAGCTCGACCAGGACTAGCGGGACTTCCTACAATGAGCAGTTCTTC. It codes for CASSSTRTSGTSYNEQFF.

The V and J genes are TRBV19 and TRBJ2-5, with 13 bases matching TRBD2. CDR3 length: 20 residues. Losses at the gene ends were 9 bases for V and 1 base for J; bases not matched to a gene: 20. The V gene's germline CDR1 is LNHDA and CDR2 SQIVND (reference sequence). The CDR3 DNA reads TGTGCCAGCCCCCCCCCGAGACTAGCGGGAGGAGCACGAAGCCAAGAGACCCAGTACTTC. Protein sequence: CASPPPRLAGGARSQETQYF. Full variable domain (missing parts from reference TRBV19 and TRBJ2-5): DGGITQSPKYLFRKEGQNVTLSCEQNLNHDAMYWYRQDPGQGLRLIYYSQIVNDFQKGDIAEGYSVSREKKESFPLTVTSAQKNPTAFYLCASPPPRLAGGARSQETQYFGPGTRLLVL.

The V gene is TRBV7-2, the J gene TRBJ2-4; either TRBD1 or TRBD2 may fit D (5 bases each). V lost 4 bases, J lost 0 bases, and 13 bases lay in between. CDR1 is SGHTA, CDR2 FQGNSA, per germline. The CDR3 is 16 residues long. The CDR3 DNA reads TGTGCCAGCAGCTCCCCGGGGCATTTAGCCAAAAACATTCAGTACTTC. Encoded protein: CASSSPGHLAKNIQYF.

This chain links TRBV5-1 with TRBJ2-1; 10 nucleotides align to TRBD2. From germline, CDR1 is SGHRS and CDR2 YFSETQ. V lost 1 base and J lost 7; bases outside the gene matches: 5. The CDR3 consists of 15 residues. DNA of the CDR3: TGCGCCAGCAGCTTGCTTGCTAGCGGGAGAAATGAGCAGTTCTTC. Translation: CASSLLASGRNEQFF. The whole variable domain, filled in from reference TRBV5-1 and TRBJ2-1, reads KAGVTQTPRYLIKTRGQQVTLSCSPISGHRSVSWYQQTPGQGLQFLFEYFSETQRNKGNFPGRFSGRQFSNSRSEMNVSTLELGDSALYLCASSLLASGRNEQFFGPGTRLTVL.

The chain is built from TRBV2 and TRBJ1-1; a possible D gene is TRBD1 (6 bases). CDR1 SNHLY and CDR2 FYNNEI come from the germline V gene. The CDR3 is 13 amino acids. Deletions cut 2 bases from V and 8 bases from J, with 12 bases between. As DNA, the CDR3 is TGTGCCAGCAGTGAAAGTCAGGGGTGGGAAGCTTTCTTT. Translation gives CASSESQGWEAFF.

The chain links TRBV3-1 (or the pseudogene TRBV3-2) to TRBJ2-7, with D unclear. The CDR3 totals 13 residues. The V gene lost 4 bases and the J gene lost 2 bases, with 9 bases spanning the gap. Germline V lookup: CDR1 LGHDT, CDR2 YNNKEL (reference sequence). Here the CDR3 reads CASSPSTAYEQYF. The CDR3 bases are TGTGCCAGCAGCCCCTCAACCGCCTACGAGCAGTACTTC.

This clone is a singleton in its sample. The V gene is TRBV7-8, the J gene TRBJ1-1; no clear D. Germline assignment: CDR1 SGHVS and CDR2 FQNEAQ. With 0 bases removed from V and 2 bases from J, the gap between germline ends came to 19 bases. The CDR3 length is 18 residues. The CDR3 DNA is TGTGCCAGCAGCTTAGCGTCGTCGCCAGAACCCTTCAACACTGAAGCTTTCTTT. Amino acids: CASSLASSPEPFNTEAFF.

The chain uses TRBV12-3 or TRBV12-4 and TRBJ1-2; TRBD1 matches 8 bases. The CDR3 extends over 13 amino acids. V gave up 7 bases and J gave up 3 bases; unmatched junction bases: 4. The CDR3 DNA reads as TGTGCCAGCACCAAGGACAGGGACTATGGCTACACCTTC. Protein: CASTKDRDYGYTF.

This clone was observed a single time. The chain recombines TRBV4-3 with TRBJ1-6; possibly TRBD1 for D (6 bases). This CDR3 has 16 residues. Germline lookup yields CDR1 LGHNA and CDR2 YSLEER. Trimming pared 4 bases from V and 5 bases from J, leaving 15 bases between. DNA for the CDR3: TGCGCCAGCAGCCCCAATGGGGGGGCACATAATTCACCCCTCCACTTT. This encodes CASSPNGGAHNSPLHF.

This chain connects TRBV4-3 to TRBJ2-7, with D possibly called TRBD1 or TRBD2 (5 bases each). The germline V gene encodes CDR1 LGHNA and CDR2 YSLEER. This CDR3 contains 14 residues. V gave up 4 bases and J gave up 2 bases, with 12 bases separating them. The CDR3 sequence: CASSLGTEPYEQYF. The CDR3 coding sequence is TGCGCCAGCAGCCTCGGGACGGAGCCCTACGAGCAGTACTTC.

The genes are TRBV7-9 and TRBJ2-1; TRBD2 matches at 12 bases. The CDR3 runs to 16 residues. Germline-derived CDR1 and CDR2 are SEHNR and FQNEAQ (reference sequence). Losses at the gene ends were 5 bases for V and 9 bases for J; bases not matched to a gene: 11. As DNA, the CDR3 is TGTGCCAGCAGCGTCCAGACTAGCGGGAGATGGGCTGAGCAGTTCTTC. Translation: CASSVQTSGRWAEQFF.

V and J are TRBV28 and TRBJ1-2; 12 positions agree with TRBD1. Unmatched junction bases numbered 8, after V lost 7 bases and J lost 8 bases. The germline V gene has CDR1 MDHEN and CDR2 SYDVKM. The CDR3 contains 14 residues. The CDR3 is CASTPGQGAPGYTF. The DNA of the CDR3 is TGTGCCAGCACCCCGGGACAGGGGGCTCCCGGCTACACCTTC.

V usage is TRBV6-2 or TRBV6-3 and J usage is TRBJ2-3; tentative D call: TRBD2 (5 bases). Germline lookup yields CDR1 MNHEY and CDR2 SVGEGT. CDR3 length: 15 residues. Trimming shortened V by 2 bases and J by 5 bases, and 14 bases separated the two germline ends. CDR3 bases: TGTGCCAGCAGTTACATCAGCGGCGATAGAGATACGCAGTATTTT. Its translation is CASSYISGDRDTQYF.

The count of this clone is one. The J gene is TRBJ2-5, the V gene TRBV28; TRBD1 agrees at 7 bases. This CDR3 is 17 amino acids long. The ends lost 2 bases at V and 5 bases at J; junction bases unmatched: 14. From germline, CDR1 is MDHEN and CDR2 SYDVKM. CDR3 in amino acids: CASSLLVTGTGGETQYF. CDR3 in DNA: TGTGCCAGCAGTTTACTCGTGACAGGGACGGGTGGGGAGACCCAGTACTTC.

V is TRBV25-1 and J is TRBJ2-7, with 7 bases lining up with TRBD2. The V gene's germline CDR1 is MGHDK and CDR2 SYGVNS. The CDR3 extends over 14 amino acids. J was trimmed by 3 bases and V by 2 bases; bases with no gene match: 4. CDR3 amino acids: CASSETTSSYEQYF. The DNA of the CDR3 is TGTGCCAGCAGTGAAACGACTAGCAGCTACGAGCAGTACTTC.